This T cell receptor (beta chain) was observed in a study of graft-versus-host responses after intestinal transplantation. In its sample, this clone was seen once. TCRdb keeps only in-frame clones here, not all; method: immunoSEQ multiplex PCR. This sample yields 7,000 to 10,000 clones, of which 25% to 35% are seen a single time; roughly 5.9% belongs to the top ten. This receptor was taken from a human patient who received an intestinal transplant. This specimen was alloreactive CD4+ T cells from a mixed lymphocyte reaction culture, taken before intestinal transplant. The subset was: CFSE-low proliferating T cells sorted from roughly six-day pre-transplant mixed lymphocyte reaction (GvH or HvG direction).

CDR3 DNA: TGCGCCAGCAGCGCGGGGGGACAGGGGGCAGTCGAAAAACTGTTTTTT. Translated: CASSAGGQGAVEKLFF. The chain uses TRBV5-1 and TRBJ1-4; 12 nucleotides agree with TRBD1. The CDR3 totals 16 residues. V gave up 4 bases and J gave up 8 bases; unmatched junction bases: 9. From germline, CDR1 is SGHRS and CDR2 YFSETQ.